Below are 27 T cell receptor beta chains sequenced from a single sample in a study of blood T cell repertoires in COVID-19. Sequencing used immunoSEQ multiplex PCR; TCRdb keeps in-frame clones, though not all of them. The table records approximately 530,000 clones, about 89% of them present only once. The sample consisted of peripheral blood. The receptors were gathered from a woman aged 50 to 60 with COVID-19, enrolled during active disease.

The CDR3 DNA follows: TGTGCCAGCAGTGAATTAGGGGCATTGCCCACTGAAGCTTTCTTT. Translated: CASSELGALPTEAFF. This sequence joins TRBV6-1 and TRBJ1-1; a possible D gene is TRBD1 (5 bases). Between the trimmed V and J ends, which lost 2 bases and 4 bases, there was a span of 14 bases. The length of the CDR3 is 15 residues. Germline V gene data show CDR1 as MNHNS and CDR2 as SASEGT.

Here the CDR3 reads CASSPTVASDEQYF. Here the CDR3 DNA reads TGTGCCAGCAGCCCGACAGTGGCTAGCGACGAGCAGTACTTC. The chain has TRBV7-6 and TRBJ2-7; the D gene is possibly TRBD2 (6 bases). This CDR3 spans 14 amino acids. The V end lost 5 bases, the J end lost 5 bases, and 16 bases lay between the germline ends. CDR1 SGHVS and CDR2 FNYEAQ come from the germline V gene.

This chain links TRBV7-2 with TRBJ1-6, with D tentatively TRBD1 (6 bases). V gave up 4 bases and J gave up 9 bases, with 16 bases separating them. The V gene's germline CDR1 is SGHTA and CDR2 FQGNSA. The CDR3 loop spans 15 amino acids. The CDR3 is CASSWHRDLGSPLHF. The CDR3 DNA is TGTGCCAGCAGCTGGCACAGGGATTTAGGTTCACCCCTCCACTTT.

The rearrangement links TRBV4-1 to TRBJ1-1; D is unresolved. The V end was cut by 1 base, the J end by 4 bases, with 7 bases between. Germline loops: CDR1 MGHRA, CDR2 YSYEKL. The CDR3 consists of 13 residues. DNA of the CDR3: TGCGCCAGCAGCCAAGGTAGGAGCACTGAAGCTTTCTTT. Amino acids: CASSQGRSTEAFF.

This chain links TRBV30 with TRBJ1-2; tentatively, D is TRBD1 (6 bases). V lost 5 bases and J 4 bases, leaving 11 bases between the germline ends. The CDR3 is 12 amino acids. The germline V gene has CDR1 GTSNPN and CDR2 SVGIG (reference sequence). CDR3 sequence reads: CAWVGGPYGYTF. CDR3 bases: TGTGCCTGGGTGGGGGGGCCCTATGGCTACACCTTC.

The chain has TRBV3-1 (or the pseudogene TRBV3-2) and TRBJ1-1; TRBD1 might be the D (6 bases). V lost 6 bases and J 0 bases, leaving 8 bases between the germline ends. The CDR3 loop spans 13 amino acids. Germline assignment: CDR1 LGHDT and CDR2 YNNKEL (reference sequence). In DNA form, the CDR3 reads TGTGCCAGCAGTGGACAGCTGAACACTGAAGCTTTCTTT. This translates into CASSGQLNTEAFF.

V gene TRBV24-1 combines with J gene TRBJ2-7; no clear D. This CDR3 region has 15 residues. Germline V gives CDR1 KGHDR, CDR2 SFDVKD. V was clipped by 5 bases and J by 6 bases, with 19 bases between them. The CDR3 sequence: CATSASGVGRFEQYF. The CDR3 coding sequence is TGTGCCACCAGTGCCTCCGGAGTCGGCCGGTTCGAGCAGTACTTC.

The chain employs TRBV24-1 and TRBJ1-3; the D is unclear. V was trimmed by 6 bases and J by 1 base, leaving 12 bases between them. CDR3 length: 15 residues. The germline CDR1 and CDR2 sequences are KGHDR and SFDVKD. CDR3 region: CATSRYRRSGNTIYF. The DNA of the CDR3 is TGTGCCACCAGTCGGTACAGACGATCTGGAAACACCATATATTTT.

This clone was recorded once. This chain connects TRBV27 to TRBJ2-3, with TRBD2 identical over 10 bases. The CDR3 runs 19 residues. Losses at the gene ends were 6 bases for V and 3 bases for J; bases not matched to a gene: 18. Germline V gene sequence: CDR1 MNHEY, CDR2 SMNVEV (reference sequence). CDR3 nucleotide sequence: TGTGCCAGCAGAGACCCCACTAGCGGGGAGCGGGTCGGAACAGATACGCAGTATTTT. Amino acids: CASRDPTSGERVGTDTQYF.

To note about this clone: Within the sample, other DNA sequences also encode this same CDR3. The chain combines TRBV6-5 with TRBJ1-1, with D uncertain. Trimming removed 4 bases at V and 5 bases at J, with 8 bases between. CDR3 size: 12 residues. Germline V lookup: CDR1 MNHEY, CDR2 SVGAGI. The CDR3 is CASSSPGTEAFF. CDR3 nucleotides: TGTGCCAGCAGTTCGCCCGGGACTGAAGCTTTCTTT.

J is TRBJ1-6 and V is TRBV27, with TRBD1 matching 8 bases. Germline CDR1 is MNHEY and CDR2 is SMNVEV (reference sequence). The CDR3 has 15 amino acids. The ends lost 5 bases at V and 2 bases at J; junction bases unmatched: 2. As DNA, the CDR3 is TGTGCCAGCAGTAGGACAGGGACCTATAATTCACCCCTCCACTTT. Translating gives CASSRTGTYNSPLHF.

This chain uses TRBV6-5 with TRBJ1-2; D remains unclear. Trimming took off 2 bases at V and 2 bases at J, with 6 bases between the two ends. CDR3 size: 13 residues. Germline CDR1 is MNHEY and CDR2 is SVGAGI. As DNA, the CDR3 is TGTGCCAGCAGTTACCGGGTGAACTATGGCTACACCTTC. Translated, it gives CASSYRVNYGYTF.

The V gene is TRBV9, the J gene TRBJ1-6; TRBD1 agrees at 8 bases. V gave up 4 bases and J gave up 7 bases; unmatched junction bases: 10. Germline values: CDR1 SGDLS, CDR2 YYNGEE. The CDR3 sequence is 16 residues long. The CDR3 here is CASSPSARGQNSPLHF. The CDR3 nucleotides are TGTGCCAGCAGCCCATCGGCCAGGGGGCAGAATTCACCCCTCCACTTT.

This clone is a singleton in its sample. Other nucleotide sequences in the sample specify the same CDR3. V and J are TRBV5-1 and TRBJ1-1, with D unresolved. Germline assignment: CDR1 SGHRS and CDR2 YFSETQ. The CDR3 extends over 15 amino acids. Between the trimmed V and J ends, which lost 2 bases and 2 bases, there was a span of 13 bases. CDR3 DNA sequence: TGCGCCAGCAGCTTAGAGGGTCAAGGTAACACTGAAGCTTTCTTT. It is translated as CASSLEGQGNTEAFF.

The genes are TRBV2 and TRBJ1-1; perhaps TRBD1 as D (5 bases). Germline lookup yields CDR1 SNHLY and CDR2 FYNNEI. This CDR3 region has 15 residues. Trimming cost V 7 bases and J 0 bases, with 15 bases left between them. The CDR3: CASTYSRVLNTEAFF. In nucleotides, the CDR3 is TGTGCCAGCACATATTCCAGGGTTCTGAACACTGAAGCTTTCTTT.

Only one count was recorded for this clone. The chain has TRBV10-2 and TRBJ1-5; tentative D call: TRBD1 (6 bases). The CDR3 runs to 13 residues. The germline V and J ends were trimmed by 4 bases and 7 bases, with 11 bases remaining between them. Germline V CDR1 and CDR2: WSHSY, SAAADI. For the CDR3, the DNA is TGCGCCAGCAGTGCGGCAGGGGCACAGCCCCAGCATTTT. Its protein is CASSAAGAQPQHF.

The chain is built from TRBV5-8 and TRBJ2-1; 13 bases align to TRBD2. The CDR3 loop spans 16 amino acids. Trimming removed 4 bases from V and 8 bases from J; junction bases left unmatched: 9. The germline CDR1 and CDR2 sequences are SGHTS and YDEGEE. The CDR3 nucleotides read TGTGCCAGCAGCCGAACCCGACTAGCGGGGGGCCATGAGCAGTTCTTC. It codes for CASSRTRLAGGHEQFF.

This chain uses TRBV19 with TRBJ1-1; TRBD1 matches 7 bases. The germline CDR1 and CDR2 sequences are LNHDA and SQIVND (reference sequence). The J segment lost 1 base and the V segment lost 8 bases, leaving 13 bases of the junction unmatched. The CDR3 covers 16 residues. The chain's CDR3 is CASLLSTGQANTEAFF. CDR3 coding DNA: TGTGCCAGTCTTTTAAGCACTGGACAGGCGAACACTGAAGCTTTCTTT. Together with reference TRBV19 and TRBJ1-1, the CDR3 gives the full variable domain: DGGITQSPKYLFRKEGQNVTLSCEQNLNHDAMYWYRQDPGQGLRLIYYSQIVNDFQKGDIAEGYSVSREKKESFPLTVTSAQKNPTAFYLCASLLSTGQANTEAFFGQGTRLTVV.

The chain combines TRBV14 with TRBJ1-2; D is uncertain. CDR1 and CDR2 from the germline V gene are SGHDN and FVKESK. Trimming cost V 4 bases and J 0 bases, with 12 bases left between them. This CDR3 comprises 15 residues. For the CDR3, the DNA is TGTGCCAGCAGCCCCCCGCCAGTCACTAACTATGGCTACACCTTC. As protein: CASSPPPVTNYGYTF.

This chain connects TRBV5-1 to TRBJ2-7, with D possibly matching TRBD1 (5 bases). The CDR3 extends over 16 amino acids. With 3 bases removed from V and 2 bases from J, the gap between germline ends came to 18 bases. Germline CDR1 and CDR2: SGHRS and YFSETQ. This chain's CDR3 is CASSSIYRTDTYEQYF. The DNA for the CDR3 is TGCGCCAGCAGCTCCATATACAGGACGGATACCTACGAGCAGTACTTC. The whole variable domain, remainder taken from reference TRBV5-1 and TRBJ2-7, is KAGVTQTPRYLIKTRGQQVTLSCSPISGHRSVSWYQQTPGQGLQFLFEYFSETQRNKGNFPGRFSGRQFSNSRSEMNVSTLELGDSALYLCASSSIYRTDTYEQYFGPGTRLTVT.

This clone was observed once. This sequence joins TRBV9 and TRBJ1-2, with D possibly matching TRBD1 (5 bases). CDR1 and CDR2 (germline): SGDLS, YYNGEE. The length of the CDR3 is 14 residues. V lost 3 bases and J 3 bases, leaving 12 bases between the germline ends. DNA for the CDR3: TGTGCCAGCAGCGCCGACGCACAGGACTATGGCTACACCTTC. Translated: CASSADAQDYGYTF.

The chain uses TRBV6-6 and TRBJ1-2; D call uncertain. The V gene lost 5 bases and the J gene lost 0 bases, with 13 bases spanning the gap. The CDR3 length is 15 residues. Germline V gene lookup returns CDR1 MNHNY and CDR2 SVGAGI (reference sequence). Here the CDR3 reads CASSPRRGPNYGYTF. The CDR3 DNA reads TGTGCCAGCAGTCCCCGCCGTGGCCCTAACTATGGCTACACCTTC.

In its sample, this clone was seen once. This chain links TRBV29-1 with TRBJ2-3, with D possibly being TRBD2 (7 bases). The V and J ends lost 6 bases and 2 bases respectively, with 18 bases between them. Per the germline V gene, CDR1 is SQVTM and CDR2 is ANQGSEA. CDR3 size: 15 residues. CDR3 amino acids: CSVGVRGAFTDTQYF. In DNA form, the CDR3 reads TGCAGCGTGGGTGTCCGGGGGGCATTCACAGATACGCAGTATTTT.

This clone has a handful of counts. The sample holds other DNA sequences that translate to the same CDR3. V gene TRBV5-4 combines with J gene TRBJ1-2, with TRBD1 as a possible D gene (5 bases). The CDR3 runs 14 residues. With 0 bases removed from V and 6 bases from J, the gap between germline ends came to 12 bases. From germline, CDR1 is SGHNT and CDR2 YYREEE (reference sequence). As DNA, the CDR3 is TGTGCCAGCAGCTTGGCGCAAGGGGCGGATGGCTACACCTTC. It encodes CASSLAQGADGYTF.

The chain links TRBV11-1 to TRBJ2-3; D not resolved. From germline, CDR1 is SGHAT and CDR2 FQDESV (reference sequence). CDR3 size: 12 residues. The germline V and J ends were trimmed by 4 bases and 2 bases, with 4 bases remaining between them. CDR3: CASSSSTDTQYF. Written as DNA, the CDR3 is TGTGCCAGCAGCTCCTCCACAGATACGCAGTATTTT.

V usage is TRBV28 and J usage is TRBJ2-5, with D uncertain. This CDR3 is built from 13 residues. V lost 2 bases to trimming and J lost 4 bases, with 8 bases between them. Germline V gene sequence: CDR1 MDHEN, CDR2 SYDVKM. The CDR3 DNA reads as TGTGCCAGCAGTTTAAGTGGGCTAGAGACCCAGTACTTC. Protein: CASSLSGLETQYF.

The chain recombines TRBV2 with TRBJ1-2; 9 bases are a match to TRBD1. There are 12 residues in the CDR3. Germline CDR1 SNHLY, CDR2 FYNNEI. Unmatched junction bases numbered 2, after V lost 6 bases and J lost 6 bases. CDR3: CASRRTGDGYTF. CDR3 in DNA: TGTGCCAGCAGGCGGACAGGGGATGGCTACACCTTC.